This entry concerns a single T cell receptor beta chain. The clone's antigen remains unknown. Per-nucleotide qualities are absent, and no much larger clonotype sits a single base away. The data were obtained in a study of OX40 agonist ivuxolimab in advanced cancers. Study-level background: Ivuxolimab was an agonistic, fully human IgG2 monoclonal antibody directed against OX40 (CD134), a costimulatory receptor. Intravenous ivuxolimab was administered to patients every 2 weeks at six dose levels: 0.01, 0.1, 0.3, 1.5, 3 and 10 mg/kg. Among the roughly 52 dose-escalation patients, around 20 had hepatocellular carcinoma, around 15 melanoma, 9 renal cell carcinoma and 9 head and neck cancer. In the dose-escalation cohort, approximately 82% of patients were male, and the mean age was around 60 years with a range of roughly 23 to 79. Patients were allowed to have had prior anti-PD-1, anti-PD-L1 or anti-CTLA-4 therapy, and 40% of the dose-escalation patients had been treated with checkpoint inhibitors. Partial responses occurred in three dose-escalation patients, of whom one had hepatocellular carcinoma and two had cutaneous melanoma. The purpose of peripheral TCRbeta sequencing was to test whether ivuxolimab changed TCR sequence diversity and led to clonal T-cell expansion. The paper reports the monotherapy dose-escalation portion (N of about 50 patients) of the phase I ivuxolimab trial. Study-level results and caveats: The antigen specificity of the clonally expanded peripheral T cells was not determined. After ivuxolimab, CD8+ T cells had more expanded clones than CD4+ T cells on average. In the 0.1-3.0 mg/kg groups, partial responders were among the patients with the lowest normalized peripheral clonal expansion, particularly in CD8+ T cells. At doses of 0.1 to 3.0 mg/kg, clonal expansion of both CD4+ and CD8+ T cells in blood was seen between baseline and week 6. Low levels of normalized T-cell clonal expansion were also seen in some patients who did not respond.

Patients with a history of autoimmune disease or receiving systemic immunosuppression were excluded from the trial. In every dose cohort, peripheral blood was drawn for TCR sequencing at baseline, cycle 4 day 1, and cycle 7 day 1. The samples were taken from a phase I, first-in-human, multicenter, open-label dose-escalation trial of ivuxolimab. Adults with locally advanced or metastatic head and neck squamous cell, hepatocellular, melanoma or renal cell carcinoma were enrolled in the trial. Before TCR sequencing, CD4+ and CD8+ T cells were separately sorted from peripheral blood. Genomic DNA was isolated from the sorted cells so that the TCRbeta CDR3 region could be sequenced. The immunoSEQ Assay was used to sequence the TCRbeta CDR3 regions. TCRdb provides this immuneACCESS table in a form limited to in-frame rearrangements. Some clones are lacking; in checked studies, under half of them reflect an unresolved V gene, and why the rest are absent is not known. Here the sample has roughly 70,000 clones; approximately 88% occur a single time. The ten largest account for 2% to 3% of the sample.

Including cysteine and phenylalanine, the CDR3 has 14 amino acids. The read is trimmed to its CDR3 DNA, 42 bases read in frame from base 1. V is clipped by 5 bases and J by 0 bases, and the sequence between their germline boundaries is 10 bases long. For CDR1 and CDR2, the germline V gene lists ENHRY and SYGVKD. Sequences were derived from CD4+ or CD8+ T cells sorted from blood, sampled in a trial of the OX40 agonist ivuxolimab. The TCR was taken from an adult with an advanced solid tumor such as melanoma, head and neck, liver or kidney cancer. This sequence uses TRBV10-3 and TRBJ1-1; no confident D gene assignment can be made. The DNA is TGTGCCATCAGTCAAGATTCAGTGAACACTGAAGCTTTCTTT. The translation is CAISQDSVNTEAFF.